The TCR beta chain under discussion was sequenced for a study of T cells in Graves' hyperthyroidism and ophthalmopathy. Study findings and constraints: Most clonotypes expanded in thyroid above 0.001 were likewise present in blood. With a median lead of 6.5 months before onset, the model predicted ophthalmopathy.

V dropped 7 bases and J dropped 4; count of bases not matched to a gene: 3. The CDR3 spans 14 residues. Germline V gene sequence: CDR1 MRHNA, CDR2 SNTAGT. Concerning this clonotype itself: Its matching antigen is unknown.

Clinical symptoms, serum thyroxine, TRAb, thyroid ultrasound and orbital computed tomography informed diagnoses. Amplification yielded TCR beta CDR3 regions, with RNA transcripts as the source. RT-PCR in the first round (using the HTBI primer set) targeted the TCR CDR3. TCRdb passed the multiplex PCR reads through MiXCR, listing each CDR3 protein once. The profile shows about 640,000 distinct CDR3 sequences, around 20% of them singletons. The chain has TRBV6-4 and TRBJ2-2, with TRBD2 identical over 10 bases. What was sequenced was blood. This sequence was found in a man aged 30-40 years with Graves' ophthalmopathy. The DNA for the CDR3 is TGTGCCAGCACAGCGGGAGGGCGCACCGGGGAGCTGTTTTTT. It yields the protein CASTAGGRTGELFF.